The 8 T cell receptor beta chains presented below share a single source sample, sequenced in a study of radiation and T cells in renal cell carcinoma (dated by TCRdb to the early 2020s). To prepare the library, the immunoSEQ multiplex PCR assay was applied. Sourced from immuneACCESS, this table was stored by TCRdb with only in-frame sequences that have V and J called. A share of the clones is absent; for the studies checked, an unresolved V gene accounts for under half, and the remainder has no known explanation. The sample includes about 77,000 clones, with approximately 82% observed a single time. The ten largest clonotypes hold more than 2% of the sample. The time point label for this specimen denotes: blood 4 weeks post-SBRT, at nephrectomy. According to the study, the label for this sample's treatment or condition signals: 15 Gy SBRT to primary tumor, nephrectomy 4 weeks later. The sample was blood, taken from a patient whose treatment included radiotherapy and nephrectomy. The receptor source for this set is a woman between 55 and 75 years old with renal cell carcinoma.

This clone was seen just once. DNA for the CDR3: TGTGCCAGCAGCTTTCTAGCGGGAGGGGGCTACGAGCAGTACTTC. Its protein product is CASSFLAGGGYEQYF. The V gene is TRBV5-4, the J gene TRBJ2-5; TRBD2 matches at 12 bases. The DNA end lines up better with TRBJ2-7; the J call may be wrong. The V gene's germline CDR1 is SGHNT and CDR2 YYREEE (reference sequence). This CDR3 is 15 amino acids long.

This clone was detected a few times. The chain joins TRBV7-2 to TRBJ2-7, with TRBD1 matching over 10 bases. Looked up from germline, CDR1 is SGHTA and CDR2 is FQGNSA. The CDR3 covers 15 residues. The junction had 7 bases not matched to a gene; V was cut back by 4 bases and J by 4 bases. The CDR3 region has the DNA TGTGCCAGCAGCTCGGCGACAGGGGGCGCGTACGAGCAGTACTTC. This codes for CASSSATGGAYEQYF.

The table lists this clone with a few counts. The genes are TRBV4-1 and TRBJ1-1, with 7 bases identical to TRBD1. After removal of 1 base from V and 4 bases from J, the junction contained 9 bases not matched to a gene. Germline V gene lookup returns CDR1 MGHRA and CDR2 YSYEKL. This CDR3 has 16 amino acids. The CDR3 spells CASSQAGWTGVTEAFF. In DNA, the CDR3 is TGCGCCAGCAGCCAAGCTGGTTGGACAGGAGTCACTGAAGCTTTCTTT.

The rearrangement links TRBV7-2 to TRBJ2-5; D is possibly TRBD2 (5 bases). There are 14 residues in the CDR3. Germline V gene data show CDR1 as SGHTA and CDR2 as FQGNSA. Trimming cost V 5 bases and J 2 bases, with 12 bases left between them. The CDR3 sequence: CASSPQGSQETQYF. CDR3 nucleotides: TGTGCCAGCAGCCCCCAAGGGAGTCAAGAGACCCAGTACTTC.

V gene TRBV28 combines with J gene TRBJ1-2; D unresolved. The CDR3 is 15 residues long. Trimming pared 4 bases from V and 4 bases from J, leaving 16 bases between. Germline CDR1 reads MDHEN; CDR2 reads SYDVKM. The CDR3 DNA sequence: TGTGCCAGCAGTTCCCCAACGAAGGACTTCTATGGCTACACCTTC. Its protein is CASSSPTKDFYGYTF.

This CDR3 reads CASASGPIEGQPQHF. The CDR3 bases are TGTGCCAGCGCATCGGGACCGATTGAGGGTCAGCCCCAGCATTTT. V and J are TRBV9 and TRBJ1-5; D possibly corresponds to TRBD1 (5 bases). Germline values: CDR1 SGDLS, CDR2 YYNGEE. This CDR3 is built from 15 residues. V was trimmed by 7 bases and J by 6 bases, leaving 20 bases between them.

This chain joins TRBV20-1 and TRBJ2-3, with no clear D. Trimming left V 6 bases short and J 10 bases short, with 5 bases between. This CDR3 contains 8 residues. Germline assignment: CDR1 DFQATT and CDR2 SNEGSKA (reference sequence). DNA for the CDR3: TGCAGTGCCGACTCGCAGTATTTT. It is translated as CSADSQYF.

This clone was counted between two and nine times. V and J are TRBV10-1 and TRBJ1-1; D remains ambiguous. With 0 bases removed from V and 2 bases from J, the gap between germline ends came to 7 bases. This CDR3 is built from 14 residues. Germline CDR1 is WNHNN and CDR2 is SYGVQD (reference sequence). CDR3 nucleotides: TGCGCCAGCAGTGAGTCCGCCAGCAACACTGAAGCTTTCTTT. Protein sequence: CASSESASNTEAFF.